These 14 T cell receptor beta chains originate from one sample sequenced in a study of cytomegalovirus exposure and HLA in healthy donors. The PCR contained 60 Vbeta and 13 Jbeta primers. The method was immunoSEQ multiplex PCR; TCRdb's version includes in-frame clones alone and lacks a portion of them. In the table there are about 82,000 clones, 63% of which are singletons. The sample was PBMCs. All receptors come from a woman aged 40 to 50 in good health and CMV-seropositive.

This sequence joins TRBV5-4 and TRBJ2-7; no reliable D call. Germline CDR1 and CDR2: SGHNT and YYREEE (reference sequence). V lost 4 bases, J lost 1 base, and 15 bases lay in between. The CDR3 runs 15 residues. In DNA form, the CDR3 reads TGTGCCAGCAGCGCCGGAGAGGCTCTGTCCTACGAGCAGTACTTC. Residues: CASSAGEALSYEQYF.

V gene TRBV28 combines with J gene TRBJ1-2; 9 positions match TRBD1. The CDR3 consists of 17 residues. Germline V gene data show CDR1 as MDHEN and CDR2 as SYDVKM. After removal of 7 bases from V and 11 bases from J, the junction contained 23 bases not matched to a gene. The CDR3 coding sequence is TGTGCCAGCACCCGATTTTCCATCCGGACCGGGACAGGGCCGTACACCTTC. This sequence encodes CASTRFSIRTGTGPYTF.

V gene TRBV7-2 combines with J gene TRBJ1-2, with D hard to call. Germline V CDR1 and CDR2: SGHTA, FQGNSA. V was clipped by 1 base and J by 2 bases, with 11 bases between them. CDR3 length equals 15 residues. The CDR3 coding sequence is TGTGCCAGCAGCTTAGTTTTCCACCAGAACTATGGCTACACCTTC. Protein sequence: CASSLVFHQNYGYTF.

The chain couples TRBV6-1 to TRBJ2-7, with 11 bases matching TRBD1. There are 14 residues in the CDR3. Trimming took 6 bases from V and 3 from J; bases not matched to a gene: 4. Germline assignment: CDR1 MNHNS and CDR2 SASEGT. The DNA of the CDR3 is TGTGCCAGCAGCCCGGGACAGGGGGTCTACGAGCAGTACTTC. It specifies CASSPGQGVYEQYF.

The chain combines TRBV29-1 with TRBJ1-1; 7 positions match TRBD1. The CDR3 length is 11 residues. CDR1 and CDR2 from the germline V gene are SQVTM and ANQGSEA. V was clipped by 6 bases and J by 8 bases; unmatched bases: 6. The CDR3 nucleotides read TGCAGCGTCGAGACAGGGAGGGAAGCTTTCTTT. Translation gives CSVETGREAFF.

The V and J genes are TRBV6-5 and TRBJ2-4, with 7 bases that match TRBD2. Germline assignment: CDR1 MNHEY and CDR2 SVGAGI. The CDR3 totals 14 residues. The V segment lost 6 bases and the J segment 8 bases; nucleotides outside the gene matches: 10. CDR3 sequence reads: CASSREGGMDIQYF. The CDR3 DNA follows: TGTGCCAGCAGCAGGGAGGGAGGAATGGACATTCAGTACTTC.

A single count supports this clone. The chain links TRBV7-8 to TRBJ2-3, with D maybe TRBD2 (6 bases). CDR1 is SGHVS and CDR2 is FQNEAQ in the germline V gene. This CDR3 spans 16 amino acids. With 2 bases removed from V and 1 base from J, the gap between germline ends came to 13 bases. CDR3 sequence: CASSLRGRSRTDTQYF. The CDR3 DNA reads TGTGCCAGCAGCTTACGAGGGAGGTCGCGCACAGATACGCAGTATTTT.

The chain recombines TRBV4-3 with TRBJ1-2; 9 bases map to TRBD1. The germline gives CDR1 LGHNA, CDR2 YSLEER. The CDR3 loop spans 16 amino acids. With V trimmed by 1 base and J by 6 bases, 9 bases remained unmatched. The CDR3, as DNA: TGCGCCAGCAGCCAAGGTGGGGGACAGGGAGATGATGGCTACACCTTC. Protein product: CASSQGGGQGDDGYTF.

This clone was seen only a few times. The chain combines TRBV5-1 with TRBJ1-5; 7 nucleotides agree with TRBD1. Trimming cost V 1 base and J 3 bases; bases outside gene matches: 4. This CDR3 comprises 15 residues. Germline V CDR1 and CDR2: SGHRS, YFSETQ. CDR3: CASSLTGEVNQPQHF. The DNA for the CDR3 is TGCGCCAGCAGCTTGACAGGGGAGGTCAATCAGCCCCAGCATTTT.

The rearrangement uses TRBV28 and TRBJ1-1; D is possibly TRBD1 (6 bases). Between the trimmed V and J ends, which lost 4 bases and 3 bases, there was a span of 18 bases. Per the germline V gene, CDR1 is MDHEN and CDR2 is SYDVKM. The CDR3 covers 16 residues. The CDR3 loop reads CASSYLWPQGDTEAFF. For the CDR3, the DNA is TGTGCCAGCAGTTACCTTTGGCCACAGGGAGACACTGAAGCTTTCTTT.

This clone was seen just once. The chain has TRBV5-5 and TRBJ2-1, with a possible D match to TRBD1 (5 bases). V lost 6 bases and J lost 2, with 12 bases in between. CDR1 and CDR2 (germline): SGHKS, YYEKEE (reference sequence). This CDR3 has 14 amino acids. The CDR3 spells CASNSGLAYNEQFF. The CDR3 bases are TGTGCCAGCAATTCAGGGCTGGCCTACAATGAGCAGTTCTTC.

The chain uses TRBV6-4 and TRBJ1-2, with TRBD1 matching over 7 bases. Trimming removed 4 bases from V and 7 bases from J; junction bases left unmatched: 6. The V gene's germline CDR1 is MRHNA and CDR2 SNTAGT. The CDR3 runs to 13 residues. CDR3 region: CASSGQGSGGYTF. DNA for the CDR3: TGTGCCAGCAGTGGACAGGGCTCGGGTGGCTACACCTTC.

The chain links TRBV6-1 to TRBJ1-1; 8 bases line up with TRBD1. Germline CDR1 reads MNHNS; CDR2 reads SASEGT. V lost 4 bases and J lost 3; bases outside the gene matches: 1. The CDR3 length is 13 residues. The CDR3: CASSGTGYTEAFF. The CDR3 nucleotides read TGTGCCAGCAGTGGGACAGGGTACACTGAAGCTTTCTTT.

The chain couples TRBV28 to TRBJ2-5; possibly TRBD2 for D (5 bases). The CDR3 is made up of 14 amino acids. V was cut by 2 bases and J by 5 bases, with 12 bases left in between. Germline-derived CDR1 and CDR2 are MDHEN and SYDVKM. The CDR3 region has the DNA TGTGCCAGCAGTTTAGGACCCGGAGGCGAGACCCAGTACTTC. Translating it yields CASSLGPGGETQYF.